The 5 T cell receptor beta chains presented below share a single source sample, sequenced in a study of cytomegalovirus exposure and HLA in healthy donors. In the PCR, 60 Vbeta and 13 Jbeta primers were used. TCRdb's table, derived via immunoSEQ multiplex PCR, lists solely in-frame clones and lacks some. The table includes approximately 140,000 clones, 81% detected once. What was sequenced was PBMCs. The origin of the receptors is a man between 18 and 29 years old in good health and CMV-seronegative.

Here the CDR3 DNA reads TGCGCCAGCAGCTTGGGAGGAGACACCATATATTTT. Protein: CASSLGGDTIYF. This rearrangement joins TRBV5-1 to TRBJ1-3, with D hard to call. V was shortened by 0 bases and J by 8 bases, with 6 bases between the two germline ends. The CDR3 consists of 12 residues. Germline V gives CDR1 SGHRS, CDR2 YFSETQ. The full variable domain, completed using reference TRBV5-1 and TRBJ1-3, is KAGVTQTPRYLIKTRGQQVTLSCSPISGHRSVSWYQQTPGQGLQFLFEYFSETQRNKGNFPGRFSGRQFSNSRSEMNVSTLELGDSALYLCASSLGGDTIYFGEGSWLTVV.

The rearrangement uses TRBV5-1 and TRBJ2-1; maybe TRBD2 (5 bases). Per germline, CDR1 SGHRS and CDR2 YFSETQ. Trimming shortened V by 2 bases and J by 5 bases, and 11 bases separated the two germline ends. The CDR3 is made up of 14 amino acids. CDR3 nucleotide sequence: TGCGCCAGCAGCTTATCGGGGAGTCACAATGAGCAGTTCTTC. This gives the protein CASSLSGSHNEQFF. Full variable domain (remainder filled in from reference TRBV5-1 and TRBJ2-1): KAGVTQTPRYLIKTRGQQVTLSCSPISGHRSVSWYQQTPGQGLQFLFEYFSETQRNKGNFPGRFSGRQFSNSRSEMNVSTLELGDSALYLCASSLSGSHNEQFFGPGTRLTVL.

This chain connects TRBV4-3 to TRBJ1-3; D gene unclear. V was cut by 0 bases and J by 2 bases, with 8 bases left in between. CDR1 LGHNA and CDR2 YSLEER come from the germline V gene. The CDR3 is 15 amino acids. The CDR3 DNA reads as TGCGCCAGCAGCCAAGATGCGGGTGCTGGAAACACCATATATTTT. Translating it yields CASSQDAGAGNTIYF.

The chain has TRBV2 and TRBJ2-1; 8 bases match TRBD2. V shed 2 bases and J 3 bases; nucleotides not matched to a gene: 3. Germline V gene data show CDR1 as SNHLY and CDR2 as FYNNEI. This CDR3 is 15 amino acids long. CDR3 sequence: CASSESSGSYNEQFF. In DNA, the CDR3 is TGTGCCAGCAGTGAATCCAGCGGGAGCTACAATGAGCAGTTCTTC.

The J gene is TRBJ2-2, the V gene TRBV6-4; D gene unclear. Germline V gene data show CDR1 as MRHNA and CDR2 as SNTAGT. The CDR3 is 13 residues long. V was clipped by 4 bases and J by 5 bases, with 8 bases between them. The CDR3, as DNA: TGTGCCAGCAGTGTCTCCCAAACCGGGGAGCTGTTTTTT. This translates into CASSVSQTGELFF.